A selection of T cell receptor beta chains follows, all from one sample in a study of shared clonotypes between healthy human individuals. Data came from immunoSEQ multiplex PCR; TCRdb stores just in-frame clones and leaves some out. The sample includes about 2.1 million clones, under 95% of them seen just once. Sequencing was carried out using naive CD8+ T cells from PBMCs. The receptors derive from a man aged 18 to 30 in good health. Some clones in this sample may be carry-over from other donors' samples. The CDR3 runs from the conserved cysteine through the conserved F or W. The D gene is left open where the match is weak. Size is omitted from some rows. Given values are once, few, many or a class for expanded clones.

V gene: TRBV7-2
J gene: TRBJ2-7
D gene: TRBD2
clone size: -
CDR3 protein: CASSLDASGSPWNEQYF
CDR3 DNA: TGTGCCAGCAGCTTAGATGCTAGCGGGAGCCCATGGAACGAGCAGTACTTC

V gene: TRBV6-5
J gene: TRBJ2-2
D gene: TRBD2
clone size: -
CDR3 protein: CASSYGLAGGPGELFF
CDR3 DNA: TGTGCCAGCAGTTACGGTCTCGCGGGAGGACCCGGGGAGCTGTTTTTT

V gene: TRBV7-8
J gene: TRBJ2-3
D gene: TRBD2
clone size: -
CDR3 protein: CASSLVLAGGPVDTQYF
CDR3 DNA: TGTGCCAGCAGCCTCGTACTAGCGGGAGGGCCGGTAGATACGCAGTATTTT

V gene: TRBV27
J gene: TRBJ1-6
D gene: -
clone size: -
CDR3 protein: CASSLLHREISPLHF
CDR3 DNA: TGTGCCAGCAGTTTATTGCACAGGGAAATTTCACCCCTCCACTTT

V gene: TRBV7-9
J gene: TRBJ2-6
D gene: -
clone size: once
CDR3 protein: CASSHNQILNAGANVLTF
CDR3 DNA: TGTGCCAGCAGCCATAACCAAATACTTAACGCTGGGGCCAACGTCCTGACTTTC

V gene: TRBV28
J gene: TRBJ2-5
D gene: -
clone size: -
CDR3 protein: CASSLLNQETQYF
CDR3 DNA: TGTGCCAGCAGTTTGTTGAATCAAGAGACCCAGTACTTC

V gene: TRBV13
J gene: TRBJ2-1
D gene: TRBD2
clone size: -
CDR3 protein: CASSQLPSGTQFSNEQFF
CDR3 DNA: TGTGCCAGCAGCCAGCTGCCTAGCGGGACGCAATTTAGCAATGAGCAGTTCTTC

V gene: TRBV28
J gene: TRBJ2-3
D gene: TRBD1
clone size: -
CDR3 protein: CASSLPPPGQGPSTDTQYF
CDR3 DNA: TGTGCCAGCAGCTTACCCCCGCCGGGACAGGGCCCTAGCACAGATACGCAGTATTTT

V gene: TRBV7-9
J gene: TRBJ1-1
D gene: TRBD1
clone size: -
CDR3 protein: CASSHPGRTGNTEAFF
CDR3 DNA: TGTGCCAGCAGCCACCCGGGCCGGACAGGGAACACTGAAGCTTTCTTT

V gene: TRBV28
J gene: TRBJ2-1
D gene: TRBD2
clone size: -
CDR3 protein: CASTWLADNNEQFF
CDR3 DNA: TGTGCCAGCACTTGGCTAGCGGATAACAATGAGCAGTTCTTC

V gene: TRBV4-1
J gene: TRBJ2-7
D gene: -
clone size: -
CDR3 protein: CASSQRGMRAYEQYF
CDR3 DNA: TGCGCCAGCAGCCAACGGGGGATGCGAGCCTACGAGCAGTACTTC

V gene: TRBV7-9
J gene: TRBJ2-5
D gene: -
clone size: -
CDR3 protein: CASSHINKTEKTQYF
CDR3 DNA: TGTGCCAGCAGCCACATCAATAAGACAGAAAAGACCCAGTACTTC

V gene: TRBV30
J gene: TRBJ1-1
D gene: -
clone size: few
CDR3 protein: CAWKGPSTEAFF
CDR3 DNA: TGTGCCTGGAAAGGGCCTAGCACTGAAGCTTTCTTT

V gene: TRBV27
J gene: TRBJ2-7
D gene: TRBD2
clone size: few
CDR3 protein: CASSSGLAESYEQYF
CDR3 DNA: TGTGCCAGCAGTTCGGGACTAGCGGAGTCCTACGAGCAGTACTTC

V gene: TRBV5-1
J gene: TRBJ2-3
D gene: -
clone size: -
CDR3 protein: CASSLEGVDFTDTQYF
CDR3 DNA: TGCGCCAGCAGCTTGGAGGGGGTTGATTTTACAGATACGCAGTATTTT

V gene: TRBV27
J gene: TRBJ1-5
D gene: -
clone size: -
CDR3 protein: CASSLSPGNQPQHF
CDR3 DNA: TGTGCCAGCAGTTTGTCCCCGGGCAATCAGCCCCAGCATTTT

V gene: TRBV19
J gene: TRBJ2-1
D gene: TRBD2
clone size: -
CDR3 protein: CASSIMLAGYYNEQFF
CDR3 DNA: TGTGCCAGTAGTATAATGCTAGCGGGATACTACAATGAGCAGTTCTTC

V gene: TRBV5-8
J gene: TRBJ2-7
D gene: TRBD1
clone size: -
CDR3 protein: CASSFTGDEQYF
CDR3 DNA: TGTGCCAGCAGCTTTACAGGGGACGAGCAGTACTTC

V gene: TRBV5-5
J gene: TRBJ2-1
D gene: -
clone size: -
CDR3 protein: CASSPNRVLGSNEQFF
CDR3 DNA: TGTGCCAGCAGCCCAAATCGAGTTTTGGGAAGCAATGAGCAGTTCTTC

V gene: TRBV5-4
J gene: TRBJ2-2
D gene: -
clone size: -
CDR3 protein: CASSLRGRGVTGELFF
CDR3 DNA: TGTGCCAGCAGCTTACGAGGGAGGGGGGTCACCGGGGAGCTGTTTTTT

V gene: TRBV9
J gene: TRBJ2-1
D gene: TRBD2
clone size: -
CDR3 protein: CASSADGSGRVNEQFF
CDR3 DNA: TGTGCCAGCAGCGCGGACGGGAGCGGGAGGGTAAATGAGCAGTTCTTC

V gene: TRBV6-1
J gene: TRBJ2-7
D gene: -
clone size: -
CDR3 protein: CASSEIQDTSYEQYF
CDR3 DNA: TGTGCCAGCAGTGAAATTCAGGACACTTCCTACGAGCAGTACTTC

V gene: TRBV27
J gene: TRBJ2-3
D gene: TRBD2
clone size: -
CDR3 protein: CASSLLGTSGSDTQYF
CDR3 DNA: TGTGCCAGCAGTTTATTGGGGACTAGCGGGAGTGATACGCAGTATTTT

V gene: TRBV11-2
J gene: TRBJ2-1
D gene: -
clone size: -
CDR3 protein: CASSLVIRGLYNEQFF
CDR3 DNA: TGTGCCAGCAGCTTAGTTATCAGGGGCCTCTACAATGAGCAGTTCTTC

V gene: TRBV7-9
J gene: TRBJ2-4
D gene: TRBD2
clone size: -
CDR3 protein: CASSPGTNLAKNIQYF
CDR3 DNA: TGTGCCAGCAGCCCCGGGACTAACCTAGCCAAAAACATTCAGTACTTC

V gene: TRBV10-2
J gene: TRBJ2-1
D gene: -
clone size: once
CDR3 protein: CASSELSILEQFF
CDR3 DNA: TGCGCCAGCAGCGAGTTAAGTATCTTGGAGCAGTTCTTC

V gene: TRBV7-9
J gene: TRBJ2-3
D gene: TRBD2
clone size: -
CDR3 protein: CASSLEGGSADTQYF
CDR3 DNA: TGTGCCAGCAGCTTAGAAGGCGGGAGTGCAGATACGCAGTATTTT

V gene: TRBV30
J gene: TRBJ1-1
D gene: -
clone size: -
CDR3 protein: CAWGWVSNTEAFF
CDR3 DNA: TGTGCCTGGGGCTGGGTCTCGAACACTGAAGCTTTCTTT

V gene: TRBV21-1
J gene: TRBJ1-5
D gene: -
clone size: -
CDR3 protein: CASSARQGRNQPQHF
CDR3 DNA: TGTGCCAGCAGCGCCCGACAGGGTAGGAATCAGCCCCAGCATTTT

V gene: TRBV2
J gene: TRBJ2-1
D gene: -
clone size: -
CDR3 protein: CASSPPEGLSNEQFF
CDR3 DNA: TGTGCCAGCAGCCCACCCGAGGGGCTTTCCAATGAGCAGTTCTTC

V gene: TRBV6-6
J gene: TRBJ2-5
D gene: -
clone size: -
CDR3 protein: CASSLDRGETQYF
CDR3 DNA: TGTGCCAGCAGCCTCGACAGAGGGGAGACCCAGTACTTC

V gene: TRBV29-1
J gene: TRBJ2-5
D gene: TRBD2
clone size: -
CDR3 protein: CSVEDGSTSGRRETQYF
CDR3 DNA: TGCAGCGTTGAAGACGGGTCGACTAGCGGGAGACGAGAGACCCAGTACTTC

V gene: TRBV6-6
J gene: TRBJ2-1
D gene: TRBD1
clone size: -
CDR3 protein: CASSYPTGTGSNEQFF
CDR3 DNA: TGTGCCAGCAGTTACCCAACCGGGACAGGGTCGAATGAGCAGTTCTTC

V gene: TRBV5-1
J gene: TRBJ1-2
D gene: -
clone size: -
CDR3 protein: CASSFRTDTNYGYTF
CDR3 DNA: TGCGCCAGCAGCTTTAGGACCGATACTAACTATGGCTACACCTTC

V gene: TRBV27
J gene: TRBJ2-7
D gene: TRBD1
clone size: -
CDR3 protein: CASSPRTGPYEQYF
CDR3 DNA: TGTGCCAGCAGTCCGAGGACAGGGCCCTACGAGCAGTACTTC

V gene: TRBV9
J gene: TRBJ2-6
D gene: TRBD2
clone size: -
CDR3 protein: CASSNPLAGQSTTSGANVLTF
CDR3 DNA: TGTGCCAGCAGCAACCCCCTAGCGGGGCAATCTACAACCTCTGGGGCCAACGTCCTGACTTTC

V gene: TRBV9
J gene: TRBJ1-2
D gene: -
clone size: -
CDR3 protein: CASSQSTWDTRGDGYTF
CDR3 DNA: TGTGCCAGCAGCCAAAGTACGTGGGACACCCGAGGGGATGGCTACACCTTC

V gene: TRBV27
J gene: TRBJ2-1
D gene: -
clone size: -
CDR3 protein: CASATQGNSYNEQFF
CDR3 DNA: TGTGCCAGCGCAACGCAGGGTAACAGCTACAATGAGCAGTTCTTC

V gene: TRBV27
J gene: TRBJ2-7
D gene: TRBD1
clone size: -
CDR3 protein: CASSLSTGTGDYEQYF
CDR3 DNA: TGTGCCAGCAGTTTATCCACCGGGACAGGTGACTACGAGCAGTACTTC

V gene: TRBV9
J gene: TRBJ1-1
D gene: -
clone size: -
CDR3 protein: CASSVHTGTMVGAFF
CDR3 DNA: TGTGCCAGCAGCGTACACACCGGGACAATGGTAGGGGCTTTCTTT